The T cell receptor beta chain described here comes from a study of shared T cell receptors in the human thymus. The V gene lost 4 bases and the J gene lost 4 bases, with 15 bases spanning the gap. This CDR3 is built from 14 residues. Germline CDR1 is SGHNT and CDR2 is YYREEE (reference sequence). The table came from immunoSEQ multiplex PCR; TCRdb's copy has only in-frame clones and leaves some out. Among 700,000 or so clones listed, roughly 88% were seen once. This same sample was also taken into another study, of human thymus T cells.

This receptor was taken from a girl under three years old with a congenital heart defect. The chain uses TRBV5-4 and TRBJ2-7; a weak D match, TRBD2 (6 bases). Input material: thymocytes. The CDR3 here is CASSRGTADYEQYF. CDR3 sequence (DNA): TGTGCCAGCAGCCGGGGGACGGCCGATTACGAGCAGTACTTC. Using reference TRBV5-4 and TRBJ2-7 for the parts outside the CDR3, the full variable domain is ETGVTQSPTHLIKTRGQQVTLRCSSQSGHNTVSWYQQALGQGPQFIFQYYREEENGRGNFPPRFSGLQFPNYSSELNVNALELDDSALYLCASSRGTADYEQYFGPGTRLTVT.